This entry lists 13 T cell receptor beta chains sequenced from one sample in a study of radiotherapy plus CTLA-4 blockade in lung cancer. Sequencing used immunoSEQ multiplex PCR; TCRdb keeps in-frame clones, though not all of them. The sample comprises some 50,000 clones, approximately 84% of which are singletons, and around 4.8% rests with the top ten. Sequencing used peripheral blood, obtained from a patient treated with radiotherapy plus ipilimumab. The receptors derive from a human donor with non-small cell lung cancer whose response to radiotherapy plus ipilimumab could not be evaluated.

V is TRBV11-2 and J is TRBJ1-5; 9 nucleotides line up with TRBD1. The CDR3 extends over 15 amino acids. Germline V gene lookup returns CDR1 SGHAT and CDR2 FQNNGV. Germline trimming cut 5 bases from V and 1 base from J; bases unmatched to any gene: 3. The CDR3 DNA reads TGTGCCAGCAGCAAACAGGGGGCGAGCAATCAGCCCCAGCATTTT. It specifies CASSKQGASNQPQHF.

This chain connects TRBV7-9 to TRBJ1-5; maybe TRBD1 (5 bases). The germline V gene has CDR1 SEHNR and CDR2 FQNEAQ (reference sequence). V was trimmed by 0 bases and J by 3 bases, leaving 12 bases between them. The CDR3 is made up of 16 amino acids. The CDR3 nucleotides are TGTGCCAGCAGCTTAGCGACGGCAGGGCCCAATCAGCCCCAGCATTTT. Amino acids: CASSLATAGPNQPQHF.

V usage is TRBV28 and J usage is TRBJ2-1; a possible D gene is TRBD1 (5 bases). With 6 bases removed from V and 8 bases from J, the gap between germline ends came to 26 bases. CDR1 and CDR2 (germline): MDHEN, SYDVKM. The CDR3 has 17 amino acids. Here the CDR3 reads CASRLFPGINKGYEQFF. The CDR3 bases are TGTGCCAGCAGGCTATTCCCCGGTATAAACAAGGGGTATGAGCAGTTCTTC.

The chain combines TRBV7-2 with TRBJ2-1; possible D gene TRBD1, 6 bases. Trimming left V 5 bases short and J 5 bases short, with 19 bases between. The germline CDR1 and CDR2 sequences are SGHTA and FQGNSA. This CDR3 is 16 amino acids long. CDR3 loop: CASSPHFRDKDNEQFF. For the CDR3, the DNA is TGTGCCAGCAGCCCTCATTTCCGGGACAAAGACAATGAGCAGTTCTTC.

In this sample, this clone turned up a few times. This rearrangement joins TRBV7-9 to TRBJ1-1; 8 bases line up with TRBD1. With 4 bases clipped from V and 1 base from J, the junction kept 11 bases outside the gene matches. This CDR3 has 17 residues. Per germline, CDR1 SEHNR and CDR2 FQNEAQ (reference sequence). The CDR3 DNA sequence: TGTGCCAGCAGCTCCCCTCGGGACAGGTTAAGGAACACTGAAGCTTTCTTT. Encoded protein: CASSSPRDRLRNTEAFF.

The chain joins TRBV5-1 to TRBJ1-3, with a tentative D call TRBD1 (5 bases). This CDR3 is built from 13 residues. V shed 0 bases and J shed 4 bases, with 5 bases lying between them. Germline V gives CDR1 SGHRS, CDR2 YFSETQ. CDR3 sequence: CASSLGQGNTIYF. In DNA, the CDR3 is TGCGCCAGCAGCTTGGGACAGGGAAACACCATATATTTT.

J is TRBJ2-3 and V is TRBV27; unclear D gene. There are 15 residues in the CDR3. The V end lost 3 bases, the J end lost 4 bases, and 14 bases lay between the germline ends. Germline V gives CDR1 MNHEY, CDR2 SMNVEV (reference sequence). As DNA, the CDR3 is TGTGCCAGCAGTTTCTCGATAGTTCTTGCAGATACGCAGTATTTT. Residues: CASSFSIVLADTQYF.

The table lists this clone with a count of one. The chain joins TRBV9 to TRBJ1-2; D gene unclear. The CDR3 is 15 amino acids. Germline V gene lookup returns CDR1 SGDLS and CDR2 YYNGEE. V lost 4 bases, J lost 2 bases, and 15 bases lay in between. In DNA, the CDR3 is TGTGCCAGCAGCCCGAGGATCTCCAACAACTATGGCTACACCTTC. Translation gives CASSPRISNNYGYTF.

The chain uses TRBV29-1 and TRBJ2-1; possible D gene TRBD2, 6 bases. The CDR3 is 13 residues long. Germline assignment: CDR1 SQVTM and CDR2 ANQGSEA. Between the trimmed V and J ends, which lost 2 bases and 8 bases, there was a span of 13 bases. This chain's CDR3 is CSVEKGRLDEQFF. Written as DNA, the CDR3 is TGCAGCGTTGAAAAAGGGAGGTTGGATGAGCAGTTCTTC.

The table lists this clone with a count of one. V is TRBV2 and J is TRBJ2-1; D possibly corresponds to TRBD2 (6 bases). Germline V lookup: CDR1 SNHLY, CDR2 FYNNEI. CDR3 size: 14 residues. Between the trimmed V and J ends, which lost 6 bases and 6 bases, there was a span of 15 bases. The CDR3 loop is CASSTTPGLNEQFF. CDR3 DNA sequence: TGTGCCAGCAGCACAACACCGGGACTCAATGAGCAGTTCTTC.

Only a few counts were recorded for this clone. CDR3 nucleotide sequence: TGCGCCAGCAGCCAAGATTGGAGACAGGGGAACACTGAAGCTTTCTTT. Amino acid sequence: CASSQDWRQGNTEAFF. The chain has TRBV4-3 and TRBJ1-1; TRBD1 matches 7 bases. J was trimmed by 1 base and V by 0 bases; bases with no gene match: 5. The CDR3 is 16 amino acids. Germline assignment: CDR1 LGHNA and CDR2 YSLEER.

The CDR3 is CASSKRQGGTDEQYF. CDR3 sequence (DNA): TGTGCCAGTAGCAAGAGACAGGGGGGAACCGACGAGCAGTACTTC. The chain is built from TRBV19 and TRBJ2-5; 9 bases agree with TRBD1. The J call may not be correct, given that the DNA end is closer to TRBJ2-7. The CDR3 totals 15 residues. Germline V gives CDR1 LNHDA, CDR2 SQIVND (reference sequence).

V and J are TRBV7-2 and TRBJ2-5, with 14 bases aligning to TRBD2. Germline V gives CDR1 SGHTA, CDR2 FQGNSA. Unmatched junction bases numbered 5, after V lost 4 bases and J lost 1 base. The CDR3 runs 17 residues. The CDR3 reads CASSSGLAGGGQETQYF. CDR3 coding DNA: TGTGCCAGCAGCTCCGGACTAGCGGGAGGAGGCCAAGAGACCCAGTACTTC.